What follows describes a single T cell receptor beta chain. This clone was counted only a few times. Its antigen is currently not known. No much larger clone is present one base from it, and per-base qualities are unavailable. Using the deep immunoSEQ assay, TCR CDR3 regions were amplified from genomic DNA by multiplex PCR. Genomic DNA extracted from each cell subset was distributed evenly over all wells of several immunoSEQ 96-well plates, and each plate served as one replicate. For sorted subsets, each replicate PCR was loaded with roughly 0.2 ug genomic DNA, equivalent to 32,000 or so T cell genomes. The purified libraries were quantified using a Qubit 3.0 fluorometer, sized with a Bioanalyzer 2100, and then quantified again using the KAPA Library Quantification kit. Each immunoSEQ 96-well plate was sequenced on its own single-read 150-cycle Illumina NextSeq 550 flow cell. The paper's data handling went like this. Because the immunoSEQ output included only junctional sequences and no quality scores, the filtering could not be the same as the filtering used for full-length reads. Sequences were annotated with PyIR, a Python wrapper for IgBLAST v1.9, using IMGT germline references to assign V/J genes and CDR3. Reads were removed for weak V/J assignments (E-value above 1e-6), missing CDR3, stop codons, out-of-frame junctions, or ambiguous translated residues. V3J clonotypes were defined as sequences sharing an identical inferred V gene, J gene, and CDR3 amino acid sequence. To compute the percentage overlap between repertoires, the number of shared unique clonotypes was divided by the size of the smaller repertoire. Repertoire richness was assessed with RTK rarefaction, the Chao1 estimator, and Recon v2.1 estimates of unobserved clonotypes. Generation probabilities were computed with OLGA for all TCRbeta clonotypes obtained by the gDNA method from several donors. Held by TCRdb, this immuneACCESS table contains in-frame sequences only and omits some clones. Under half of the omission traces to an unresolved V gene where checked; the cause of the rest is unknown. Clone size and the V and J calls come from that table; the DNA yielded D and trimming. For this sample the table gives approximately 980,000 clones, of which 76% were detected only once. The top ten hold around 1.4% of the sample.

Healthy HIV-negative adults with no recently reported acute infections or vaccinations were included as donors. All donors were Caucasian adults living in Nashville, Tennessee, USA. CD4+ T cells were enriched through magnetic negative selection, after which naive cells were positively selected on CD45RA and the remaining negative fraction served as the memory subset. Blood was obtained by leukapheresis, after which PBMCs were separated by Ficoll-Histopaque density gradient centrifugation and cryopreserved in liquid nitrogen vapor phase. Analytical flow cytometry was used to check the purity and quantity of each magnetically sorted T cell population. Genomic DNA was isolated from every sorted fraction and measured by UV absorbance on a Nanodrop 2000c. The data derive from a study of shared clonotypes between healthy human individuals (dated by TCRdb to the early 2020s). General notes on the study: A few men and two women, aged 18 to 49 years, made up the cohort. Different laboratories and diverse techniques were used to prepare libraries and sequence TCR repertoires, to increase sequencing depth and limit assay-specific biases. Per donor, leukapheresis produced somewhere between about 0.8 and 9.5 billion PBMCs. The study deeply sequenced blood TCR repertoires of five healthy adults to estimate repertoire size and the extent of clonotype sharing between individuals. For each donor, CD4 naive and CD4 memory were each given three plates, CD8 naive was given two plates, and CD8 memory was given one plate.

From its cysteine to its phenylalanine, the CDR3 spans 15 amino acids. The read is trimmed to its CDR3 DNA, 45 bases read in frame from base 1. V is clipped by 4 bases and J by 1 base, and the sequence between their germline boundaries is 12 bases long. From the germline V gene, CDR1 is SGHAT and CDR2 is FQNNGV. The paper's findings and limits, for the study overall: Sharing across several donors was observed for approximately 5% of naive CD4, about 3.2% of naive CD8, roughly 2.4% of memory CD4, and around 0.4% of memory CD8 clonotypes. Compared with non-shared clonotypes, the clonotypes found in all four sorted-subset donors had higher generation probabilities. Sampling was limited to blood, and TCR repertoires in tissue likely differ from TCR repertoires in blood. Even with the large sequencing depth, rarefaction of the sorted-subset datasets indicated that sequencing was incomplete. Because the study included a small number of donors, the genetic and exposure-history diversity represented was limited. Based on pairwise subsampling, the degree of clonotype sharing among donors was expected to be affected by sequencing depth. Naive subsets generally had larger estimated clonotype richness than memory subsets did.

The sequence joins TRBV11-2 to TRBJ2-3; TRBD1 is possibly the D segment (5 matching bases). What was sequenced was memory CD4+ T cells sorted from blood. This sample's cell subset or site label indicates: CD45RA-negative fraction. The sequence was obtained from a man younger than 30 in good health. The nucleotide sequence is given as TGTGCCAGCAGCTCCCTTGGGGCCGGCACAGATACGCAGTATTTT. Its protein is CASSSLGAGTDTQYF. When the CDR3 is completed using the reference TRBV11-2 and TRBJ2-3 genes on either side, the full variable domain is EAGVAQSPRYKIIEKRQSVAFWCNPISGHATLYWYQQILGQGPKLLIQFQNNGVVDDSQLPKDRFSAERLKGVDSTLKIQPAKLEDSAVYLCASSSLGAGTDTQYFGPGTRLTVL.